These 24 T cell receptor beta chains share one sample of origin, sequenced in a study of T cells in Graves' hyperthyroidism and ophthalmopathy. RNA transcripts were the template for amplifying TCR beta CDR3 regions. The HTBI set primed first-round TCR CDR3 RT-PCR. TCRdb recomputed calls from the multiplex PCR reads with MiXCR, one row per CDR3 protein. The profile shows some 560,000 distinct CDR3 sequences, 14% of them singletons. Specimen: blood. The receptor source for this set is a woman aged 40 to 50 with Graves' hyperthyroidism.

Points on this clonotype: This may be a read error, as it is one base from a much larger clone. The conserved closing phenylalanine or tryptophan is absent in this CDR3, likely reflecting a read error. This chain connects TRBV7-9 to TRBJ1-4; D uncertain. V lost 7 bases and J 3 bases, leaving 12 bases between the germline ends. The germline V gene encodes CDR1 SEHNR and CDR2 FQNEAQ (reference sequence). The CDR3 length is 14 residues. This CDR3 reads CASIMGSSNEKLFV. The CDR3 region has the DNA TGTGCCAGCATTATGGGTAGTTCTAATGAAAAACTGTTTGTT.

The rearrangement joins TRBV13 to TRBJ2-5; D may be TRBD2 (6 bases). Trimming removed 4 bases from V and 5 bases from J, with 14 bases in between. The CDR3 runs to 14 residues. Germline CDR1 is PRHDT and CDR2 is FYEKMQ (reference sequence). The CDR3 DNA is TGTGCCAGCAGCTCCCGGGACTCTGGGGAGACCCAGTACTTC. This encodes CASSSRDSGETQYF. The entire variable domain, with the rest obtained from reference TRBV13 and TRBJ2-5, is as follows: AAGVIQSPRHLIKEKRETATLKCYPIPRHDTVYWYQQGPGQDPQFLISFYEKMQSDKGSIPDRFSAQQFSDYHSELNMSSLELGDSALYFCASSSRDSGETQYFGPGTRLLVL.

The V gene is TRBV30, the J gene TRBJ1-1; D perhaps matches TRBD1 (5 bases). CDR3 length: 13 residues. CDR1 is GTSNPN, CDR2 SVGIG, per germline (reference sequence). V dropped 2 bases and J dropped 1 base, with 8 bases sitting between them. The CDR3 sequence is CAWSWDENTEAFF. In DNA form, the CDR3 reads TGTGCCTGGAGTTGGGACGAGAACACTGAAGCTTTCTTT.

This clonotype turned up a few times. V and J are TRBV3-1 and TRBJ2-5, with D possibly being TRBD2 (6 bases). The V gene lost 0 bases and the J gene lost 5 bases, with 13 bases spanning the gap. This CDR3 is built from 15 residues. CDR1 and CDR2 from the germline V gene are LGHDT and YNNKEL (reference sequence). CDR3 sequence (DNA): TGTGCCAGCAGCCAAGAGCGGGGACTGTACGAGACCCAGTACTTC. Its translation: CASSQERGLYETQYF.

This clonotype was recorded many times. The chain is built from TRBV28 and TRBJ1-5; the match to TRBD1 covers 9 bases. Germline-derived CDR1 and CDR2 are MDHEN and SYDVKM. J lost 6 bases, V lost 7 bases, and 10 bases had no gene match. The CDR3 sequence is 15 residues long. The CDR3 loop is CASNGAGDRVQPQHF. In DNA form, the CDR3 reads TGTGCCAGCAATGGGGCTGGGGACAGGGTTCAGCCCCAGCATTTT. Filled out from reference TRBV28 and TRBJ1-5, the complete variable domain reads DVKVTQSSRYLVKRTGEKVFLECVQDMDHENMFWYRQDPGLGLRLIYFSYDVKMKEKGDIPEGYSVSREKKERFSLILESASTNQTSMYLCASNGAGDRVQPQHFGDGTRLSIL.

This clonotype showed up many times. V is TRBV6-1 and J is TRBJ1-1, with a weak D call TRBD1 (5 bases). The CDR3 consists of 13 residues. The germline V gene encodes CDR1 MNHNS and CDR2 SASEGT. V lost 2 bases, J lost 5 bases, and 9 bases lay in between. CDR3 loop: CASSEIRGTEAFF. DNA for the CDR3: TGTGCCAGCAGTGAAATTAGGGGAACTGAAGCTTTCTTT.

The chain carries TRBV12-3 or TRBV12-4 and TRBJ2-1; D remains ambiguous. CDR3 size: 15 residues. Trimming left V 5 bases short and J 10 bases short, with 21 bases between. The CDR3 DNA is TGTGCCAGCAGTGCGCCGAAAAAGGGCCTCAACGAGCAGTTCTTC. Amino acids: CASSAPKKGLNEQFF.

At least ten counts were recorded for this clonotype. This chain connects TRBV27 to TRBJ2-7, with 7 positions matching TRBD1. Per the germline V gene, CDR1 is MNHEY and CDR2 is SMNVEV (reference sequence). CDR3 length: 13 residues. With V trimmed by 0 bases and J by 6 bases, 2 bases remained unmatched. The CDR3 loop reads CASSLSAGGEQYF. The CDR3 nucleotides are TGTGCCAGCAGTTTATCGGCAGGGGGCGAGCAGTACTTC.

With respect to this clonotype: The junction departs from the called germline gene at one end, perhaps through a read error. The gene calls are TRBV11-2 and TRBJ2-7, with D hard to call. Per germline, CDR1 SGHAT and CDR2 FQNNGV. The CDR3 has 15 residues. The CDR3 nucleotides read TGTGCCAACAGCTTAGAGGCAGACGGTACCTACGAGCAGTACTTC. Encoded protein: CANSLEADGTYEQYF.

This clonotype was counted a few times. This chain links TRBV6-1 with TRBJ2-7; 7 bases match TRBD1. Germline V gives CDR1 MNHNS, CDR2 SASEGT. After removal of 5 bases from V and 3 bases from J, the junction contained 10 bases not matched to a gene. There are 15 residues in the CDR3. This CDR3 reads CASSTRTGLNYEQYF. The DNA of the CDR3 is TGTGCCAGCAGTACTCGGACAGGCCTGAACTACGAGCAGTACTTC.

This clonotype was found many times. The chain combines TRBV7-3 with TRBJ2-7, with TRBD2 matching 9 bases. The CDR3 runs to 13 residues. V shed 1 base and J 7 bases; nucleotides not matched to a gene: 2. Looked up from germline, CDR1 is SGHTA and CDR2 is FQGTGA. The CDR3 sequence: CASSLISGGEQYF. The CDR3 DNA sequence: TGTGCCAGCAGCTTAATTAGCGGGGGAGAGCAGTACTTC.

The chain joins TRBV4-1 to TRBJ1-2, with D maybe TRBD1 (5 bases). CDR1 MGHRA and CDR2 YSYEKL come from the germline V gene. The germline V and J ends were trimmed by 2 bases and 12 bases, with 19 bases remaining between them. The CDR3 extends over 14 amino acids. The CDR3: CASSQTGFFRGNTF. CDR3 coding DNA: TGCGCCAGCAGCCAAACAGGATTCTTTCGGGGAAACACCTTC.

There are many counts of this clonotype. The CDR3 bases are TGCAGTGCTATTAGCGGGACTGGTCTTACGGCCAAAAACATTCAGTACTTC. Its translation is CSAISGTGLTAKNIQYF. The chain combines TRBV20-1 with TRBJ2-4, with 8 bases identical to TRBD2. The V and J ends lost 4 bases and 1 base, in that order; junction bases with no gene match: 12. Per the germline V gene, CDR1 is DFQATT and CDR2 is SNEGSKA (reference sequence). The CDR3 sequence is 17 residues long.

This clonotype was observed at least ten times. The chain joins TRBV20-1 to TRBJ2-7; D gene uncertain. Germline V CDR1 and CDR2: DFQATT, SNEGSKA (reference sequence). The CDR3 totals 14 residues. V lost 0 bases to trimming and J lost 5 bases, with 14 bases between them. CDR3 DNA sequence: TGCAGTGCTAGAGATCGTCGACTTATGGACGAGCAGTACTTC. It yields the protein CSARDRRLMDEQYF.

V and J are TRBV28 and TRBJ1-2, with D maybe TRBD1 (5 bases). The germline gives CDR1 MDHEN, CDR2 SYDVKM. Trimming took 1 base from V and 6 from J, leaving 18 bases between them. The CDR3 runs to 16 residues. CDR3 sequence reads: CASSLSHQGVKDGYTF. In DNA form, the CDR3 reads TGTGCCAGCAGTTTATCTCACCAAGGGGTCAAAGATGGCTACACCTTC.

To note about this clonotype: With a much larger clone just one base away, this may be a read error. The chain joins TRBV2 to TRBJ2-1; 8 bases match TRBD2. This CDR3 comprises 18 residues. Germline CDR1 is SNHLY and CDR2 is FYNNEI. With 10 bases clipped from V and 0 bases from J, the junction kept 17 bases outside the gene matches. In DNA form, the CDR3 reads TGTGCCACCTTTTATGGTTTCGAGCGGGAGTTCTCCTACAATGAGCAGTTCTTC. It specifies CATFYGFEREFSYNEQFF.

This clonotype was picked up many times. DNA for the CDR3: TGTGCCAGCAGTTTAGGGTACACAAAAAACAGGGGGGCAGTGAATGGCTACACCTTC. Amino acid sequence: CASSLGYTKNRGAVNGYTF. This rearrangement joins TRBV28 to TRBJ1-2; 8 nucleotides agree with TRBD1. The CDR3 runs to 19 residues. CDR1 is MDHEN, CDR2 SYDVKM, per germline. The V gene end was trimmed by 2 bases and the J gene end by 6 bases; junction bases not matched to a gene: 20.

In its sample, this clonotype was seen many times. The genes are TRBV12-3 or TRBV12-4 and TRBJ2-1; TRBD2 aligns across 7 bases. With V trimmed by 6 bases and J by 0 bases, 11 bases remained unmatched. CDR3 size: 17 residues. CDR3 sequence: CASRPRVRGSSYNEQFF. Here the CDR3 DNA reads TGTGCCAGCAGACCCCGGGTTCGCGGGAGCTCCTACAATGAGCAGTTCTTC.

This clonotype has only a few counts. The CDR3 loop reads CASRGTQGAISGANVLTF. The CDR3 nucleotides read TGTGCCAGTAGGGGGACACAAGGGGCCATCTCTGGGGCCAACGTCCTGACTTTC. This chain uses TRBV19 with TRBJ2-6; the D gene is possibly TRBD1 (6 bases). There are 18 residues in the CDR3. The V end was cut by 6 bases, the J end by 0 bases, with 18 bases between. Germline V CDR1 and CDR2: LNHDA, SQIVND (reference sequence).

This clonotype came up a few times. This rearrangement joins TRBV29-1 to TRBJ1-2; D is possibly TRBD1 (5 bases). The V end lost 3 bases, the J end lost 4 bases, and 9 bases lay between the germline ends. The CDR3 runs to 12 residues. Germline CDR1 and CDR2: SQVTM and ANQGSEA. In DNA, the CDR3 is TGCAGCGTTGACAGGGTTACCTATGGCTACACCTTC. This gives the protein CSVDRVTYGYTF.

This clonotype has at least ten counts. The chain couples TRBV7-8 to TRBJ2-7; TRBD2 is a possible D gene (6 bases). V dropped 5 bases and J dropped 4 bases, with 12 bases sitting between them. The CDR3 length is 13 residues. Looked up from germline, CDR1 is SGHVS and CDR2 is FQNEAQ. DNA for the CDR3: TGTGCCAGCAGCACCCGTCGGGAGTACGAGCAGTACTTC. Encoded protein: CASSTRREYEQYF.

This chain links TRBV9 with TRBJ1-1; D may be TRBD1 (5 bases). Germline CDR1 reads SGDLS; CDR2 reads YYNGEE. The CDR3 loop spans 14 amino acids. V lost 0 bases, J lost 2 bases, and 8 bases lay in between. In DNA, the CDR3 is TGTGCCAGCAGCGTAGTAGGGACCAACACTGAAGCTTTCTTT. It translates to CASSVVGTNTEAFF.

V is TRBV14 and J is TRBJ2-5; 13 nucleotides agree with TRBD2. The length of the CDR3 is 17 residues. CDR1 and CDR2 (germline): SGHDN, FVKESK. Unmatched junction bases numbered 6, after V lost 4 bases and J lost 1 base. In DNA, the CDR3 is TGTGCCAGCAGCCCATGGACTAGCGGGGGATCCCAAGAGACCCAGTACTTC. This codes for CASSPWTSGGSQETQYF.

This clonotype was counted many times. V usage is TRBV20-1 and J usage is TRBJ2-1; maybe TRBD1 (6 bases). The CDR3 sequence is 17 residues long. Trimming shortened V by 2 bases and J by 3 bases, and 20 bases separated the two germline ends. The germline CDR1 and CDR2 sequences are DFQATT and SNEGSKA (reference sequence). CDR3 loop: CSARPFVTDRDYNEQFF. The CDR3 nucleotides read TGCAGTGCTAGACCGTTCGTTACGGACAGAGACTACAATGAGCAGTTCTTC.